Following are 11 T cell receptor beta chains from one sample sequenced in a study of Graves' ophthalmopathy and Graves' hyperthyroidism listed by TCRdb under 2018. Sequencing used an Illumina HiSeq 2000. TCR beta CDR3 regions were amplified from RNA transcripts for repertoire sequencing. The first round was an RT-PCR using HTBI primers with the Qiagen OneStep RT-PCR kit, and this first round was followed by a second-round multiplex PCR, then size selection and purification. The raw public reads went through TCRdb reprocessing: fastp at Q25, MiXCR clone calling, in-frame beta chains kept. Here each entry gathers all rows of one CDR3 protein and keeps the most common genes and DNA. The sample table holds about 210,000 distinct CDR3 sequences, of which 25% to 30% were seen once. The top ten constitute about 9.1% of the sample. The sequenced sample was peripheral blood. The receptors here all came from a man aged 45 to 65 with Graves' ophthalmopathy. Donor details come from another sample of the same person, matched by shared clones.

CDR3 in amino acids: CASSTRYSAQYF. The DNA of the CDR3 is TGTGCCAGCAGTACCCGTTATAGTGCGCAGTACTTC. The chain combines TRBV12-3 or TRBV12-4 with TRBJ2-7; D gene unclear. Trimming left V 5 bases short and J 9 bases short, with 14 bases between. The CDR3 is made up of 12 amino acids.

This clonotype was observed at least ten times. V usage is TRBV12-3 or TRBV12-4 and J usage is TRBJ1-2; TRBD1 agrees at 7 bases. Germline trimming cut 5 bases from V and 5 bases from J; bases unmatched to any gene: 5. The CDR3 has 13 amino acids. The CDR3 DNA reads as TGTGCCAGCAGTCCTTGGGACAGTTATGGCTACACCTTC. Residues: CASSPWDSYGYTF.

This clonotype was recorded at least ten times. The V gene is TRBV5-1, the J gene TRBJ2-7; 9 bases agree with TRBD1. Germline loops: CDR1 SGHRS, CDR2 YFSETQ. The CDR3 totals 14 residues. The J segment lost 5 bases and the V segment lost 4 bases, leaving 7 bases of the junction unmatched. The CDR3 sequence: CASSPPGQGDEQYF. The CDR3 nucleotides are TGCGCCAGCAGCCCGCCGGGACAGGGAGACGAGCAGTACTTC.

The table lists this clonotype with many counts. The chain couples TRBV6-6 to TRBJ1-5, with D uncertain. The V and J ends lost 5 bases and 5 bases respectively, with 10 bases between them. This CDR3 contains 13 residues. CDR1 MNHNY and CDR2 SVGAGI come from the germline V gene (reference sequence). CDR3 sequence: CASSPSRDQPQHF. Written as DNA, the CDR3 is TGTGCCAGCAGTCCCTCTCGGGATCAGCCCCAGCATTTT.

This clonotype showed up just once. V gene TRBV10-3 combines with J gene TRBJ2-5; 8 nucleotides agree with TRBD2. Germline assignment: CDR1 ENHRY and CDR2 SYGVKD. The ends lost 8 bases at V and 2 bases at J; junction bases unmatched: 4. The CDR3 loop spans 13 amino acids. The DNA of the CDR3 is TGTGCCATCGGGACTAGGCTACAAGAGACCCAGTACTTC. Translation gives CAIGTRLQETQYF.

Many counts were recorded for this clonotype. The CDR3: CASRFRRDSETQYF. CDR3 coding DNA: TGTGCCAGCAGATTCAGGCGGGATAGCGAGACCCAGTACTTC. The chain joins TRBV7-2 to TRBJ2-5; D is perhaps TRBD2 (6 bases). CDR3 length: 14 residues. CDR1 is SGHTA, CDR2 FQGNSA, per germline. V was pared by 6 bases and J by 5 bases, with 16 bases between.

The table lists this clonotype with many counts. CDR3 coding DNA: TGTGCCAGCAGTTTAGGGGGTACTGAGCAGTACTTC. Encoded protein: CASSLGGTEQYF. The V and J genes are TRBV12-3 or TRBV12-4 and TRBJ2-7; no definite D call. CDR3 length: 12 amino acids. The germline V and J ends were trimmed by 1 base and 7 bases, with 8 bases remaining between them.

This clonotype was found many times. The rearrangement joins TRBV6-2 or TRBV6-3 to TRBJ2-7; TRBD2 agrees at 13 bases. This CDR3 comprises 18 residues. Germline values: CDR1 MNHEY, CDR2 SVGEGT. J gave up 0 bases and V 7 bases, and 12 bases lay outside the gene matches. The chain's CDR3 is CASTKLAGGPRSSYEQYF. CDR3 in DNA: TGTGCCAGCACCAAACTAGCGGGAGGGCCGCGGAGCTCCTACGAGCAGTACTTC.

This clonotype was observed many times. The chain recombines TRBV12-3 or TRBV12-4 with TRBJ2-7; 8 nucleotides line up with TRBD1. This CDR3 is built from 14 residues. Trimming cost V 8 bases and J 3 bases; bases outside gene matches: 9. This chain's CDR3 is CASGRDRSYYEQYF. In nucleotides, the CDR3 is TGTGCCAGCGGCCGGGACAGGTCCTACTACGAGCAGTACTTC.

This clonotype was observed many times. The gene calls are TRBV28 and TRBJ2-7; TRBD2 might be the D (6 bases). Between the trimmed V and J ends, which lost 8 bases and 3 bases, there was a span of 17 bases. Germline V gene sequence: CDR1 MDHEN, CDR2 SYDVKM. The CDR3 length is 14 residues. CDR3 protein: CASGPWAGYYEQYF. DNA for the CDR3: TGTGCCAGCGGCCCCTGGGCGGGGTACTACGAGCAGTACTTC. Complete variable domain (other parts from reference TRBV28 and TRBJ2-7): DVKVTQSSRYLVKRTGEKVFLECVQDMDHENMFWYRQDPGLGLRLIYFSYDVKMKEKGDIPEGYSVSREKKERFSLILESASTNQTSMYLCASGPWAGYYEQYFGPGTRLTVT.

The V gene is TRBV12-3 or TRBV12-4, the J gene TRBJ2-7; D is possibly TRBD1 or TRBD2 (5 bases each). V dropped 5 bases and J dropped 7 bases, with 15 bases sitting between them. This CDR3 contains 13 residues. The DNA of the CDR3 is TGTGCCAGCAGTCTGCCGGGACCGGGTGAGCAGTACTTC. It is translated as CASSLPGPGEQYF.